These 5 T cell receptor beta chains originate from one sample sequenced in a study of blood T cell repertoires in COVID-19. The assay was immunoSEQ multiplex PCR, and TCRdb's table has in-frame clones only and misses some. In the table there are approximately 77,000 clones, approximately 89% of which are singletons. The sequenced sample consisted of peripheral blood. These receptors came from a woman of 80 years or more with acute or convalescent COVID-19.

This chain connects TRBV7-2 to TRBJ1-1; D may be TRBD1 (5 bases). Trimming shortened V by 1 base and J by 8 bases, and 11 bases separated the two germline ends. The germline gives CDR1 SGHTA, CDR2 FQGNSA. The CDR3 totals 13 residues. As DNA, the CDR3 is TGTGCCAGCAGCTTAGGGGCAGGGTTAGAAGCTTTCTTT. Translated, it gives CASSLGAGLEAFF.

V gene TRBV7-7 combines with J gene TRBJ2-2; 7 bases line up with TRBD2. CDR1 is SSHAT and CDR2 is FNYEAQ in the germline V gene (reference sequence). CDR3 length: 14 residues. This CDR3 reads CAISRTGGPGELFF. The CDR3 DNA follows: TGTGCTATTTCACGGACGGGGGGACCCGGGGAGCTGTTTTTT.

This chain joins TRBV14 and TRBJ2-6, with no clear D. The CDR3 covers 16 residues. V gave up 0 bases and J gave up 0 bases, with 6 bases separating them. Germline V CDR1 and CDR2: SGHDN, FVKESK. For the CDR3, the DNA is TGTGCCAGCAGCCAAGATCTGTCCTCTGGGGCCAACGTCCTGACTTTC. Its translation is CASSQDLSSGANVLTF.

CDR3 region: CASSSRDRGPIYSNQPQHF. CDR3 sequence (DNA): TGTGCCAGCAGCTCCCGGGACAGGGGTCCCATTTATAGCAATCAGCCCCAGCATTTT. The chain uses TRBV7-2 and TRBJ1-5; the match to TRBD1 covers 10 bases. The V gene's germline CDR1 is SGHTA and CDR2 FQGNSA. The CDR3 is made up of 19 amino acids. The junction had 12 bases not matched to a gene; V was cut back by 4 bases and J by 0 bases.

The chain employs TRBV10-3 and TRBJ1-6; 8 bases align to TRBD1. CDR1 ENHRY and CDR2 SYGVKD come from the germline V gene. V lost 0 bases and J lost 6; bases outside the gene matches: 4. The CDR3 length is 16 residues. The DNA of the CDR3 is TGTGCCATCAGTGAGTCCCGGGACAGGACTAATTCACCCCTCCACTTT. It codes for CAISESRDRTNSPLHF.